Listed below are T cell receptor beta chains from one sample, sequenced in a study of T cell clones after liver transplantation. The protocol was immunoSEQ multiplex PCR, while the TCRdb copy is restricted to in-frame clones and leaves out a portion. The sample gives roughly 18,000 clones, over 75% of which show up once; 13% is in the top ten. Sequencing used CD8+ T cells from blood, obtained around 45 months after liver transplant. The receptors derive from a human patient who received a liver transplant. The graft donor may have contributed some T cells. CDR3s include the opening cysteine and the closing phenylalanine or tryptophan. For some rows the clone size is stated as once, few or many, or as a class when expanded; others skip it.

j_call clone_size v_call cdr3_aa
TRBJ1-2 NA TRBV19 CASRTGGWGYTF
TRBJ2-1 NA TRBV27 CASTLAGGFDEQFF
TRBJ2-1 NA TRBV15 CATSREPAGTISYNEQFF
TRBJ2-7 NA TRBV4-3 CASSPGTGSYEQYF
TRBJ2-7 once TRBV28 CASSSRTGTGEQYF
TRBJ1-5 NA TRBV19 CASSIGEWGNQPQHF
TRBJ2-1 NA TRBV2 CASSEALGSVLSSYNEQFF
TRBJ1-1 once TRBV5-5 CASSLTSLPENTEAFF
TRBJ2-7 NA TRBV28 CASSFVGFSYEQYF
TRBJ2-1 NA TRBV7-9 CASSLTSASSYNEQFF
TRBJ2-7 NA TRBV5-4 CASSPGTSGISYEQYF
TRBJ2-7 once TRBV7-9 CASSLGFYEQYF
TRBJ2-2 NA TRBV29-1 CSAITGTDNTGELFF
TRBJ1-2 few TRBV16 CASSHRVLDGYTF
TRBJ2-3 few TRBV5-4 CASSLDPDTQYF
TRBJ2-5 NA TRBV7-7 CAHSPLAGEGRGETQYF
TRBJ2-5 NA TRBV5-8 CASSLMEEETQYF
TRBJ1-2 NA TRBV21-1 CASSKGPDTPLANYGYTF
TRBJ1-5 once TRBV28 CASSLKRPNQPQHF
TRBJ2-1 NA TRBV19 CASSFGSGESSYNEQFF
TRBJ1-1 NA TRBV19 CASSWTGGNTEAFF
TRBJ1-1 NA TRBV4-1 CASSQGQVTTEAFF
TRBJ1-1 NA TRBV9 CASSVGQGGTEAFF
TRBJ1-5 medium-sized TRBV7-6 CASSLNPGVNNQPQHF
TRBJ2-5 NA TRBV10-1 CASSEGTGGAPRETQYF
TRBJ2-1 NA TRBV9 CASSVDVGSSYNEQFF
TRBJ2-5 NA TRBV15 CATSREGRGKETQYF
TRBJ2-1 NA TRBV19 CASNPAGPHNEQFF
TRBJ1-1 NA TRBV19 CASSFWTGGSTEAFF
TRBJ1-5 NA TRBV27 CASSPGSNQPQHF
TRBJ1-1 NA TRBV27 CASSLLTGEAFF